Listed below are T cell receptor beta chains from one sample, sequenced in a study of blood T cell repertoires in COVID-19. Libraries were prepared by immunoSEQ multiplex PCR; TCRdb keeps only in-frame clonotypes and omits some of them. Of approximately 230,000 clones listed, roughly 85% are singletons. The source material was peripheral blood. The receptors originated from a man aged 18 to 35 with active or convalescent COVID-19. CDR3s include the opening cysteine and the closing phenylalanine or tryptophan. Each record gives: V gene, D gene, CDR3 protein. D genes are given only for firm matches.

TRBV5-1 | . | CASSLRPQGNEKLFF
TRBV6-4 | . | CASSQGGEQFF
TRBV29-1 | TRBD1 | CSVEGQSPNQPQHF
TRBV19 | TRBD1 | CASSPATGRITEAFF
TRBV30 | TRBD2 | CAWSFRRGGSYEQYF
TRBV7-9 | TRBD2 | CASSLVLAGGYNEQFF
TRBV9 | . | CASSVDGRGDTRTDTQYF
TRBV19 | TRBD1 | CASSIRTGGRETQYF
TRBV7-9 | . | CASSYGTGADNEQFF
TRBV5-4 | TRBD2 | CASSLSGLAGGYEQYF
TRBV5-4 | TRBD2 | CASSTFRLAGGTYRYEQYF